The present T cell receptor (beta chain) was sequenced within a study of CD8+CD57+ T cells in acquired aplastic anemia. Across the whole study: On average, sorted CD4+ and CD8+ cells gave about 3.1 ug of DNA.

The template used for profiling TCR beta VDJ and CDR3 was genomic DNA. MiXCR was run by TCRdb on the reads, yielding one entry per CDR3 protein. The sample lists some 92,000 distinct CDR3 sequences; roughly two thirds were seen once. Patients picked for sequencing had shown CD8+CD57+ cell expansion detected by flow cytometry. Each patient had severe acquired aplastic anemia. Prior therapy had not been administered to any patient at the time of blood sampling. The sequencing sample was made of sorted CD4+, CD8+, or CD8+CD57+ T cells (not recorded which) from PBMCs. This TCR was sampled from a human donor with aplastic anemia.

The CDR3 here is CATSSLGQGKYEQYF. CDR3 in DNA: TGTGCCACCAGCAGCTTGGGGCAGGGTAAATACGAGCAGTACTTC. This chain connects TRBV15 to TRBJ2-7, with D tentatively TRBD1 (5 bases). V lost 3 bases, J lost 4 bases, and 16 bases lay in between. The CDR3 extends over 15 amino acids. The germline V gene has CDR1 LNHNV and CDR2 YYDKDF (reference sequence).